This T cell receptor (beta chain) was observed in a study of graft-versus-host responses after intestinal transplantation. Study summary: Grafts were multivisceral, liver-intestinal, or isolated intestinal. Induction using anti-thymocyte globulin, followed by tacrolimus and steroids for approximately three years, was given to all recipients.

For this clone: Antigen specificity is unknown.

Profiling relied on immunoSEQ multiplex PCR, and the TCRdb table lists in-frame clones only, not all of them. The sample holds under 150,000 clones, roughly 91% seen once. Germline loops: CDR1 SGHRS, CDR2 YFSETQ. J lost 0 bases, V lost 5 bases, and 2 bases had no gene match. The CDR3 is made up of 14 amino acids. This receptor was identified in a human donor who received an intestinal transplant. Sequencing was performed on unstimulated CD4+ T cells sorted from spleen or lymph node cells, taken before intestinal transplant. The rearrangement joins TRBV5-1 to TRBJ2-3, with 8 bases aligning to TRBD2. CDR3 residues: CASRASGSTDTQYF. The CDR3 DNA is TGCGCCAGCAGGGCTAGCGGGAGCACAGATACGCAGTATTTT. Based on the CDR3 plus reference TRBV5-1 and TRBJ2-3, the full variable domain is KAGVTQTPRYLIKTRGQQVTLSCSPISGHRSVSWYQQTPGQGLQFLFEYFSETQRNKGNFPGRFSGRQFSNSRSEMNVSTLELGDSALYLCASRASGSTDTQYFGPGTRLTVL.